These 18 T cell receptor beta chains share one sample of origin, sequenced in a study of shared clonotypes between healthy human individuals. Sequenced by immunoSEQ multiplex PCR; TCRdb stores in-frame clones only, minus some. The table has about a million clones, about 80% seen once. The sequencing input was memory CD4+ T cells from PBMCs. Subset defined: CD45RA-negative fraction. These receptors all come from a man younger than 30 in good health. Some clones in this sample may be carry-over from other donors' samples.

The chain is built from TRBV28 and TRBJ2-5, with 8 bases aligning to TRBD2. The assigned J gene may be wrong: the sequence end matches TRBJ2-7 better. The CDR3 consists of 15 residues. CDR1 and CDR2 (germline): MDHEN, SYDVKM. This chain's CDR3 is CASSLSPGLAYEQYF. As DNA, the CDR3 is TGTGCCAGCAGTTTATCCCCGGGACTAGCCTACGAGCAGTACTTC.

This clone has just one count. V is TRBV30 and J is TRBJ2-2; D not resolved. CDR1 is GTSNPN and CDR2 is SVGIG in the germline V gene (reference sequence). The length of the CDR3 is 15 residues. V was pared by 0 bases and J by 1 base, with 9 bases between. The CDR3 DNA follows: TGTGCCTGGAGTGTAAGGCCCCAGAACACCGGGGAGCTGTTTTTT. Its translation: CAWSVRPQNTGELFF.

Only a few counts were recorded for this clone. V is TRBV2 and J is TRBJ1-5; D not certain. CDR3 length: 13 amino acids. Germline V CDR1 and CDR2: SNHLY, FYNNEI. Trimming stripped 10 bases from V and 0 bases from J, with 10 bases between. The CDR3 here is CATSGDSNQPQHF. The CDR3 coding sequence is TGTGCCACCTCGGGAGATAGCAATCAGCCCCAGCATTTT.

V is TRBV7-2 and J is TRBJ2-1; 11 nucleotides agree with TRBD2. The CDR3 covers 15 residues. Looked up from germline, CDR1 is SGHTA and CDR2 is FQGNSA. J was trimmed by 2 bases and V by 5 bases; bases with no gene match: 2. CDR3 sequence reads: CASSGGLAAYNEQFF. The CDR3 DNA sequence: TGTGCCAGCAGCGGGGGACTAGCGGCCTACAATGAGCAGTTCTTC.

The V call is TRBV18, the J call TRBJ1-4; TRBD1 matches 7 bases. V shed 4 bases, J shed 7 bases, and the junction held 6 bases outside the gene matches. In germline, CDR1 is KGHSH, CDR2 LQKENI. This CDR3 is built from 14 residues. The CDR3 sequence: CASSHTGVGEKLFF. As DNA, the CDR3 is TGTGCCAGCTCACACACAGGGGTCGGTGAAAAACTGTTTTTT. Looking up the rest from reference TRBV18 and TRBJ1-4 gives the full variable domain: NAGVMQNPRHLVRRRGQEARLRCSPMKGHSHVYWYRQLPEEGLKFMVYLQKENIIDESGMPKERFSAEFPKEGPSILRIQQVVRGDSAAYFCASSHTGVGEKLFFGSGTQLSVL.

The genes are TRBV5-1 and TRBJ2-2, with D unresolved. Trimming shortened V by 2 bases and J by 1 base, and 15 bases separated the two germline ends. This CDR3 spans 17 amino acids. Germline-derived CDR1 and CDR2 are SGHRS and YFSETQ. CDR3 region: CASSLRYSDLNTGELFF. The CDR3 nucleotides read TGCGCCAGCAGCTTAAGATACTCGGATCTGAACACCGGGGAGCTGTTTTTT.

CDR3 protein: CASSKGTGGLYEQYF. Here the CDR3 DNA reads TGTGCCAGTAGTAAAGGGACAGGGGGCCTCTACGAGCAGTACTTC. V and J are TRBV19 and TRBJ2-7; 12 positions match TRBD1. In germline, CDR1 is LNHDA, CDR2 SQIVND (reference sequence). The CDR3 has 15 amino acids. J was trimmed by 3 bases and V by 4 bases; bases with no gene match: 4.

This clone was seen at least ten times. The J gene is TRBJ1-2, the V gene TRBV19, with 10 bases identical to TRBD1. V was clipped by 6 bases and J by 1 base; unmatched bases: 5. Germline loops: CDR1 LNHDA, CDR2 SQIVND (reference sequence). The CDR3 has 15 residues. CDR3 nucleotide sequence: TGTGCCAGTAGCAAGGGACAGGGGCATAACTATGGCTACACCTTC. Its protein product is CASSKGQGHNYGYTF.

The chain couples TRBV6-5 to TRBJ1-2; D unclear. The CDR3 sequence is 15 residues long. Germline assignment: CDR1 MNHEY and CDR2 SVGAGI. Trimming left V 1 base short and J 4 bases short, with 13 bases between. CDR3 region: CASSYFLRGAYGYTF. As DNA, the CDR3 is TGTGCCAGCAGTTACTTTCTCCGGGGAGCCTATGGCTACACCTTC.

The genes are TRBV27 and TRBJ1-1, with TRBD1 matching 8 bases. With V trimmed by 8 bases and J by 1 base, 21 bases remained unmatched. The CDR3 sequence is 19 residues long. Germline CDR1 and CDR2: MNHEY and SMNVEV (reference sequence). The CDR3, as DNA: TGTGCCAGCCTTGCGGGCAGGGGGCTCTGGCGATGTAGGAACACTGAAGCTTTCTTT. It translates to CASLAGRGLWRCRNTEAFF.

The chain couples TRBV6-1 to TRBJ2-1, with 9 positions matching TRBD1. Germline lookup yields CDR1 MNHNS and CDR2 SASEGT. This CDR3 is built from 16 residues. V lost 4 bases to trimming and J lost 2 bases; unmatched junction nucleotides: 6. CDR3 amino acids: CASSGRGDRAYNEQFF. The DNA for the CDR3 is TGTGCCAGCAGTGGACGGGGGGACAGGGCCTACAATGAGCAGTTCTTC.

The rearrangement links TRBV4-1 to TRBJ1-1; the D gene is possibly TRBD1 (5 bases). The germline V gene has CDR1 MGHRA and CDR2 YSYEKL. The CDR3 covers 17 residues. V was trimmed by 4 bases and J by 5 bases, leaving 23 bases between them. The CDR3: CASSLITGRGRRTEAFF. The CDR3 nucleotides are TGCGCCAGCAGCCTGATTACCGGTAGGGGTCGAAGGACTGAAGCTTTCTTT.

The V gene is TRBV5-1, the J gene TRBJ2-1; TRBD1 matches 8 bases. The CDR3 has 16 residues. CDR1 is SGHRS, CDR2 YFSETQ, per germline. Trimming removed 4 bases from V and 8 bases from J; junction bases left unmatched: 14. The CDR3 here is CASSPRTGLEVDEQFF. The CDR3 nucleotides are TGCGCCAGCAGCCCGAGGACAGGGTTGGAAGTCGATGAGCAGTTCTTC.

The chain joins TRBV27 to TRBJ2-7, with D possibly TRBD2 on 6 matching bases. Germline CDR1 MNHEY, CDR2 SMNVEV (reference sequence). V was clipped by 6 bases and J by 3 bases, with 15 bases between them. The length of the CDR3 is 14 residues. This chain's CDR3 is CASRGLGLHYEQYF. The CDR3 DNA reads as TGTGCCAGCAGGGGACTCGGCCTTCACTACGAGCAGTACTTC.

This sequence joins TRBV19 and TRBJ2-7, with unresolved D. Germline V gives CDR1 LNHDA, CDR2 SQIVND (reference sequence). Trimming took 1 base from V and 6 from J, leaving 10 bases between them. The CDR3 sequence is 13 residues long. CDR3 amino acids: CASSIGSWGEQYF. The DNA for the CDR3 is TGTGCCAGTAGTATAGGCAGTTGGGGCGAGCAGTACTTC.

The rearrangement uses TRBV9 and TRBJ1-1, with no clear D. The germline V gene has CDR1 SGDLS and CDR2 YYNGEE. V dropped 0 bases and J dropped 2 bases, with 11 bases sitting between them. CDR3 length equals 15 residues. CDR3 sequence (DNA): TGTGCCAGCAGCGTAGTTGTGGTGGGAAACACTGAAGCTTTCTTT. Translated, it gives CASSVVVVGNTEAFF.

V and J are TRBV29-1 and TRBJ2-1; 8 nucleotides agree with TRBD1. The CDR3 is 13 residues long. Germline trimming cut 6 bases from V and 9 bases from J; bases unmatched to any gene: 10. In germline, CDR1 is SQVTM, CDR2 ANQGSEA. The CDR3 region has the DNA TGCAGCGTGGGAGACAGGGGTTCTGGTGAGCAGTTCTTC. This encodes CSVGDRGSGEQFF.

The chain links TRBV6-1 to TRBJ2-1, with 13 nucleotides matching TRBD2. This CDR3 spans 16 amino acids. With 1 base clipped from V and 8 bases from J, the junction kept 5 bases outside the gene matches. Germline assignment: CDR1 MNHNS and CDR2 SASEGT. In nucleotides, the CDR3 is TGTGCCAGCAGTGAAGTAGGACTAGCGGGGGAGGATGAGCAGTTCTTC. Protein: CASSEVGLAGEDEQFF.